This paragraph reports one T cell receptor (beta chain). What it recognizes is unknown. Unique molecular identifiers were built into the TCRbeta library. Using its own MiXCR run on the PCR reads, TCRdb lists one record per CDR3 protein. The top ten clones hold around 30% of a sample with some 460,000 distinct CDR3 sequences, roughly 16% of them seen once. The sample is drawn from a study of T-cell reconstitution after alpha-beta-depleted transplantation in children. Trimming took 4 bases from V and 1 from J, leaving 14 bases between them. The CDR3 is 16 residues long. Germline V lookup: CDR1 SEHNR, CDR2 FQNEAQ (reference sequence). Study observations and caveats: At one year after transplant, newly produced T cells mostly accounted for T-cell counts and diversity. Reportedly, roughly two months post-transplant, alpha-beta T cells arose from several hundred expanded graft clones. Surviving recipient T cells and thymic progenitors produced the high day-60 TCRbeta diversity seen in some patients.

The V and J genes are TRBV7-9 and TRBJ2-1; unclear D gene. The TCR was taken from a boy in the first two years of life who had a stem cell transplant for Wiskott-Aldrich syndrome, so the T cells may come from the graft donor. The source material was PBMCs, mostly from graft donor cells, sampled 360 days after TCRalphabeta/CD19-depleted stem cell transplant. The CDR3 region has the DNA TGTGCCAGCAGCTCCCCGACCTGGTTGTCCTACAATGAGCAGTTCTTC. Translated: CASSSPTWLSYNEQFF.